One and the same sample provided the 12 T cell receptor beta chains below, sequenced in a study of cytomegalovirus exposure and HLA in healthy donors (dated by TCRdb to the late 2010s). The library relied on the immunoSEQ multiplex PCR assay. A mixture of 60 forward primers for TCR Vbeta segments and 13 reverse primers for TCR Jbeta segments was used in the multiplex PCR. The immuneACCESS repertoire file appears here via TCRdb, limited to in-frame rearrangements. These files lack a portion of the clones; in checked studies, under half of the deficit traces to unresolved V genes, and the cause of the others is not known. The sample has about 160,000 clones on record, 80% of them singletons. The top ten clonotypes cover roughly 5% of the sample. The material sequenced was PBMCs. These receptors were collected from a man between 25 and 39 years old in good health and CMV-seronegative.

This clone was seen more than once but under ten times. Here the CDR3 DNA reads TGTGCCAGCAGCTGGGGGGACACTGAAGCTTTCTTT. Residues: CASSWGDTEAFF. The chain combines TRBV5-6 with TRBJ1-1, with D perhaps matching TRBD1 (5 bases). The V and J ends lost 3 bases and 3 bases respectively, with 6 bases between them. The CDR3 is 12 residues long. CDR1 is SGHDT and CDR2 is YYEEEE in the germline V gene.

The chain couples TRBV28 to TRBJ2-6, with D possibly matching TRBD1 (5 bases). The CDR3 contains 16 residues. Germline V gene data show CDR1 as MDHEN and CDR2 as SYDVKM. The CDR3 region is CADDPTVSSGANVLTF. The CDR3 DNA reads as TGTGCAGACGACCCGACAGTAAGCTCTGGGGCCAACGTCCTGACTTTC.

The chain recombines TRBV5-1 with TRBJ1-5, with D maybe TRBD1 (5 bases). The germline V and J ends were trimmed by 5 bases and 7 bases, with 13 bases remaining between them. CDR1 and CDR2 (germline): SGHRS, YFSETQ. The CDR3 length is 13 residues. The CDR3: CASSSGEDQPQHF. The CDR3 region has the DNA TGCGCCAGCAGTTCGGGGGAGGACCAGCCCCAGCATTTT.

A few counts support this clone. The V call is TRBV7-9, the J call TRBJ1-5; D might be TRBD1 (6 bases). The CDR3 contains 15 residues. The V gene lost 1 base and the J gene lost 2 bases, with 9 bases spanning the gap. Germline V gene data show CDR1 as SEHNR and CDR2 as FQNEAQ (reference sequence). The CDR3 nucleotides read TGTGCCAGCAGCTTAGAGTCAGGGGGCAATCAGCCCCAGCATTTT. This gives the protein CASSLESGGNQPQHF.

This rearrangement joins TRBV28 to TRBJ1-2; D remains unclear. The V and J ends lost 5 bases and 4 bases respectively, with 11 bases between them. Germline V CDR1 and CDR2: MDHEN, SYDVKM. This CDR3 is 13 amino acids long. The CDR3 coding sequence is TGTGCCAGCAGTGTGGGAGTTCGCTATGGCTACACCTTC. This sequence encodes CASSVGVRYGYTF.

This chain uses TRBV11-2 with TRBJ1-2; 9 bases agree with TRBD1. Germline assignment: CDR1 SGHAT and CDR2 FQNNGV. This CDR3 has 17 residues. The ends lost 6 bases at V and 0 bases at J; junction bases unmatched: 11. CDR3 in DNA: TGTGCCAGCAGGTCCAACCGGGACAGGGCTTCTAACTATGGCTACACCTTC. This gives the protein CASRSNRDRASNYGYTF.

The CDR3 nucleotides are TGTGCCTGGGAAAACTTAGCTAACTATGGCTACACCTTC. It is translated as CAWENLANYGYTF. The gene calls are TRBV30 and TRBJ1-2; D is uncertain. Trimming left V 5 bases short and J 0 bases short, with 10 bases between. The germline V gene encodes CDR1 GTSNPN and CDR2 SVGIG (reference sequence). The CDR3 sequence is 13 residues long.

The chain carries TRBV2 and TRBJ2-5; 13 bases are shared with TRBD2. The J call may not be correct, given that the DNA end is closer to TRBJ2-7. Per the germline V gene, CDR1 is SNHLY and CDR2 is FYNNEI. The CDR3 contains 17 residues. The CDR3 sequence: CASRATIGLAGEYEQYF. The CDR3 nucleotides are TGTGCCAGCAGGGCCACTATCGGACTAGCGGGAGAATACGAGCAGTACTTC.

This sequence joins TRBV28 and TRBJ1-4, with D perhaps matching TRBD1 (6 bases). This CDR3 is built from 16 residues. The V end lost 5 bases, the J end lost 5 bases, and 18 bases lay between the germline ends. Per germline, CDR1 MDHEN and CDR2 SYDVKM. The CDR3 DNA sequence: TGTGCCAGCAGTAGTACAGGGAGGGCCCTAAATGAAAAACTGTTTTTT. Protein: CASSSTGRALNEKLFF.

V and J are TRBV9 and TRBJ2-3, with a tentative D call TRBD2 (6 bases). From germline, CDR1 is SGDLS and CDR2 YYNGEE. The CDR3 sequence is 15 residues long. V shed 5 bases and J shed 0 bases, with 13 bases lying between them. The CDR3 DNA follows: TGTGCCAGCAGTCGTGGAGGGGCGAGCACAGATACGCAGTATTTT. As protein: CASSRGGASTDTQYF.

V gene TRBV12-5 combines with J gene TRBJ2-5, with TRBD2 as a possible D gene (6 bases). Germline CDR1 is LGHNT and CDR2 is FRNRAP. The CDR3 contains 15 residues. Trimming removed 3 bases from V and 1 base from J, with 12 bases in between. The chain's CDR3 is CASGFGTHPQETQYF. CDR3 nucleotide sequence: TGTGCTAGTGGTTTCGGGACTCATCCCCAAGAGACCCAGTACTTC.

The chain employs TRBV18 and TRBJ1-3; D uncertain. Germline loops: CDR1 KGHSH, CDR2 LQKENI. Trimming took off 0 bases at V and 0 bases at J, with 9 bases between the two ends. This CDR3 spans 16 amino acids. CDR3: CASSPPGSPSGNTIYF. The CDR3 DNA follows: TGTGCCAGCTCACCACCGGGCAGCCCCTCTGGAAACACCATATATTTT.